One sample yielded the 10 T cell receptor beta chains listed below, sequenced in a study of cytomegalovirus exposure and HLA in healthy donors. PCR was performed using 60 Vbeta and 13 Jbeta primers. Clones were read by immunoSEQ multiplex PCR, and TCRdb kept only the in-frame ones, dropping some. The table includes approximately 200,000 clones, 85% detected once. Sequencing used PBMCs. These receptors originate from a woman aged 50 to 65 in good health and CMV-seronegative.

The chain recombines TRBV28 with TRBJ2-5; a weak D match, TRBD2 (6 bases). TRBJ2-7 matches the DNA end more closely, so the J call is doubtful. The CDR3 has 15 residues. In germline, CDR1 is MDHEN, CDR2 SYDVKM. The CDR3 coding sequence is TGTGCCAGCAGTTTATTGGCGGGACGGCTGGGCGAGCAGTACTTC. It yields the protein CASSLLAGRLGEQYF.

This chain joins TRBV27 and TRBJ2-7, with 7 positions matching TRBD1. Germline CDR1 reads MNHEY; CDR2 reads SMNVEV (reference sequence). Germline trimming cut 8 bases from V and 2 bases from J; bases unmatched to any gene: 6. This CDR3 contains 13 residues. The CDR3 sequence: CASPHRGTYEQYF. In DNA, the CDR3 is TGTGCCAGCCCTCACAGGGGAACCTACGAGCAGTACTTC.

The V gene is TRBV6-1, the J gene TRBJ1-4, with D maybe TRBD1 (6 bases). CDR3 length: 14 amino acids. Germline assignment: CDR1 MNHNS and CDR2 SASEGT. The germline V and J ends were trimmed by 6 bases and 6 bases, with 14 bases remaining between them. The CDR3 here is CASRDTGWDEKLFF. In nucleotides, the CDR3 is TGTGCCAGCAGAGATACAGGGTGGGATGAAAAACTGTTTTTT.

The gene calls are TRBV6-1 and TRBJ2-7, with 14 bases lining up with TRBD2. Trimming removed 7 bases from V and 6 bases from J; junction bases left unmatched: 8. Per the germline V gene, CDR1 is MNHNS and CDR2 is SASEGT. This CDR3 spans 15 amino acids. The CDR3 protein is CASTLSGLAGVEQYF. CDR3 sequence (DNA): TGTGCCAGCACCCTGTCGGGACTAGCGGGAGTCGAGCAGTACTTC.

CDR3 bases: TGTGCCAGCAGCCTCGGACTAGCGGGAGCGGGCTACAATGAGCAGTTCTTC. This encodes CASSLGLAGAGYNEQFF. V gene TRBV7-6 combines with J gene TRBJ2-1, with 13 positions matching TRBD2. J was trimmed by 3 bases and V by 5 bases; bases with no gene match: 7. The CDR3 totals 17 residues. Per the germline V gene, CDR1 is SGHVS and CDR2 is FNYEAQ. Drawing the rest from reference TRBV7-6 and TRBJ2-1, the complete variable domain is GAGVSQSPRYKVTKRGQDVALRCDPISGHVSLYWYRQALGQGPEFLTYFNYEAQQDKSGLPNDRFSAERPEGSISTLTIQRTEQRDSAMYRCASSLGLAGAGYNEQFFGPGTRLTVL.

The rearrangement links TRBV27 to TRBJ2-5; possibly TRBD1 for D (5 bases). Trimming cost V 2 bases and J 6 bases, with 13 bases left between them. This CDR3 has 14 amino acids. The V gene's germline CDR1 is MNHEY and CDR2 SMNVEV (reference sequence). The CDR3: CASSLQGFKKTQYF. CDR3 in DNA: TGTGCCAGCAGTTTACAGGGTTTTAAAAAGACCCAGTACTTC.

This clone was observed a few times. CDR3 region: CASSQDTYNQPQHF. The DNA for the CDR3 is TGTGCCAGCAGTCAGGACACCTACAATCAGCCCCAGCATTTT. This rearrangement joins TRBV2 to TRBJ1-5, with a possible D match to TRBD1 (5 bases). CDR1 is SNHLY, CDR2 FYNNEI, per germline. This CDR3 is 14 amino acids long. Trimming took 5 bases from V and 3 from J, leaving 11 bases between them. Filled out from reference TRBV2 and TRBJ1-5, the complete variable domain reads EPEVTQTPSHQVTQMGQEVILRCVPISNHLYFYWYRQILGQKVEFLVSFYNNEISEKSEIFDDQFSVERPDGSNFTLKIRSTKLEDSAMYFCASSQDTYNQPQHFGDGTRLSIL.

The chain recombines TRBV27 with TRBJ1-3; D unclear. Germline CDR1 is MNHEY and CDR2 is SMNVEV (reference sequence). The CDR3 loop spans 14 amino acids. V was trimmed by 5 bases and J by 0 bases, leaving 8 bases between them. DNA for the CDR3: TGTGCCAGCAGTCCAGGATACTCTGGAAACACCATATATTTT. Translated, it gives CASSPGYSGNTIYF.

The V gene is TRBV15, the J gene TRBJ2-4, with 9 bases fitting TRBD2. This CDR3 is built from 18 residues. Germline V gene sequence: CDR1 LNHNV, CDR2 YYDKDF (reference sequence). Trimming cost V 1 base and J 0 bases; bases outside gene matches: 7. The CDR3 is CATSRGAPSGVAKNIQYF. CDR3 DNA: TGTGCCACCAGCAGAGGCGCCCCTAGCGGGGTAGCCAAAAACATTCAGTACTTC.

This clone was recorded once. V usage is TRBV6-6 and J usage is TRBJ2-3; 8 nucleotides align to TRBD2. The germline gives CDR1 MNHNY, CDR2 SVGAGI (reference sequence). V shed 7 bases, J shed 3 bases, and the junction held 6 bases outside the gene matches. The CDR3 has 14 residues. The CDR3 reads CASIGTSGTDTQYF. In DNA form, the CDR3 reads TGTGCCAGCATTGGGACTAGTGGTACAGATACGCAGTATTTT.